Listed below are T cell receptor beta chains from one sample, sequenced in a study of T-cell memory formation after mild COVID-19. TCRdb re-called the 5' RACE reads through MiXCR, storing one row per CDR3 protein. The data contain 400,000 to 500,000 distinct CDR3 sequences, over 15% of them singletons. The specimen was PBMCs or a T cell subset sorted from them (not recorded which). Receptors were obtained from a man younger than 35 who had mild COVID-19 (a few samples of this study predate the infection). Cell type and time point are not known. Both conserved end residues are part of each CDR3.

V gene,CDR3 protein
TRBV12-3/TRBV12-4,CASTTEVDSNQPQHF
TRBV5-1,CASRSQTGSKAFF
TRBV5-1,CASSLEGLAGNTIYF
TRBV6-2/TRBV6-3,CASSTSGGRGEQFF
TRBV2,CASKRIRNTIYF
TRBV28,CASSDQGAGTEAFF
TRBV4-1,CASSTPGQGGSGELFF
TRBV20-1,CSARDGDYYNEQFF
TRBV7-9,CASSSTIGGTQYF
TRBV7-2,CASSSYPGGGYEQYF
TRBV12-3/TRBV12-4,CASTSTVAGGAGNEQFF
TRBV7-2,CASSFSNRDYGYTF
TRBV27,CASRGQGYTEAFF
TRBV18,CASSPAQANTGELFF
TRBV5-1,CASRAGATNEKLFF
TRBV7-8,CASSRRQGAAGANVLTF
TRBV5-1,CASSNRDRGEGETQYF
TRBV12-3/TRBV12-4,CASWYAGTDTQYF
TRBV11-2,CASSLGGEISGANVLTF
TRBV5-1,CASSLAGTGYNEQFF
TRBV7-2,CASSTQSGTGIRNEQFF
TRBV6-6,CASSYELRKGFF
TRBV12-3/TRBV12-4,CASSSDVFDTEAFF
TRBV5-1,CASSSSTGRAYEQYF
TRBV12-3/TRBV12-4,CASTPMGRTDTQYF
TRBV4-3,CASSHAVGTGQNEKLFF
TRBV4-1,CASSQGETGELFF
TRBV19,CASTRQGRLGQPQHF
TRBV7-2,CASSLSDSYTF
TRBV27,CASSLNPGWGAYGYTF
TRBV6-2/TRBV6-3,CASRRSPRIGYNEQFF
TRBV18,CASSPGTAENEQYF
TRBV5-1,CASSLFLTENTGELFF
TRBV9,CASSPSRGTYEQYF
TRBV4-2,CASSQDPSPPAADTQYF
TRBV6-5,CASSRRSRGNTEAFF
TRBV6-2/TRBV6-3,CASSYPPRAFF
TRBV5-1,CASSLVQISYNEQFF
TRBV3-1,CASRTRGGGSNYGYTF
TRBV2,CASQRQGDQPQHF
TRBV20-1,CSAPSGQGAAEAFF
TRBV27,CASSEGQTTDTQYF
TRBV7-4,CARDLNLETQYF
TRBV7-9,CASSAGWRKANNTNYGYTF
TRBV10-2,CASRVVETQYF
TRBV4-3,CASSQGLAGGRADTQYF
TRBV5-1,CASRSGLSYEQYF
TRBV19,CASSGGRIGYGYTF
TRBV4-3,CASSQGGTGLLGETQYF
TRBV5-5,CASSLQEFNEQFF
TRBV7-9,CASSSSEEPQHF
TRBV5-1,CASSKGTAYEQYF
TRBV15,CATSPRDNEQFF
TRBV6-5,CASSYGSGDTQYF
TRBV3-1,CASSQEIWGTGELFF
TRBV7-2,CASSFVTGGSAFF
TRBV7-3,CASSPLAGVLNEQFF
TRBV12-3/TRBV12-4,CASSLTEGANIQYF
TRBV12-3/TRBV12-4,CASTSPGQGGAFF
TRBV20-1,CSASTGTLYNEQFF